The subject of this entry is one T cell receptor (beta chain). As yet, its antigen is unknown. The CDR3 is made up of 13 amino acids. Germline CDR1 and CDR2: MRHNA and SNTAGT. Trimming removed 0 bases at V and 5 bases at J, with 6 bases between. This entry belongs to a study of graft-versus-host responses after intestinal transplantation. Study context: All recipients were transplanted with multivisceral, liver-intestinal, or isolated intestinal grafts.

The data were produced by immunoSEQ multiplex PCR, yet TCRdb's version contains in-frame clones alone and is incomplete. The sample carries 90,000 to 95,000 clones, 90% to 95% recorded once. Study results and limitations: Clonal ratios of graft-versus-host to host-versus-graft in allografts were high for patients exhibiting graft-donor T cell macrochimerism.

The sequences come from unstimulated CD8+ T cells sorted from spleen or lymph node cells, collected before intestinal transplant. The gene calls are TRBV6-4 and TRBJ2-3; no clear D. This receptor was identified in a human donor who received an intestinal transplant. The chain's CDR3 is CASSDSVGDTQYF. The CDR3 bases are TGTGCCAGCAGTGACTCGGTGGGAGATACGCAGTATTTT.